These T cell receptor beta chains were read from a single sample in a study of cytomegalovirus exposure and HLA in healthy donors. The repertoire was sequenced with immunoSEQ multiplex PCR; TCRdb's copy has only in-frame clones and lacks some. The sample includes about 160,000 clones, roughly nine tenths of them seen just once. Source material: PBMCs. The origin of the receptors is a woman under 40 in good health and CMV-seronegative. Both conserved end residues are part of each CDR3. D genes are given only for firm matches. Expanded clones get a size class; other rows say once, few or many, or leave the size out.

V	D	size	J	DNA	CDR3
TRBV12-2	.	.	TRBJ2-1	TGTGCAAGTCGCTTAGAGCTAGCTAGCGGGAGTAATGAGCAGTTCTTC	CASRLELASGSNEQFF
TRBV14	TRBD2	.	TRBJ2-3	TGTGCCAGCAGCCCCCTTAGCGGGGTAGGGACAGATACGCAGTATTTT	CASSPLSGVGTDTQYF
TRBV7-2	.	many	TRBJ1-2	TGTGCCAGCAGCTCCGCATCAACAGGGATCTATGGCTACACCTTC	CASSSASTGIYGYTF
TRBV19	.	once	TRBJ2-1	TGTGCCAGTAGCGCTCTGGACAATGAGCAGTTCTTC	CASSALDNEQFF
TRBV5-1	TRBD2	once	TRBJ2-7	TGCGCCAGCAGCTTTTCAGCGGGGGCCTACGAGCAGTACTTC	CASSFSAGAYEQYF
TRBV18	TRBD1	.	TRBJ1-5	TGTGCCAGCTCAAAGGACAGGGCCGCAAGCAATCAGCCCCAGCATTTT	CASSKDRAASNQPQHF
TRBV18	.	.	TRBJ2-1	TGTGCCAGCTCAACAAATTCCGGGTCCTACAATGAGCAGTTCTTC	CASSTNSGSYNEQFF
TRBV7-8	TRBD2	once	TRBJ2-3	TGTGCCAGCAGCTCCCGAGCGGGGGCCGGGACAGATACGCAGTATTTT	CASSSRAGAGTDTQYF
TRBV14	TRBD1	.	TRBJ1-1	TGTGCCAGCAGCCTTCGGACAGGGCTGGGGGTATCGAACACTGAAGCTTTCTTT	CASSLRTGLGVSNTEAFF
TRBV13	TRBD1	.	TRBJ1-1	TGTGCCAGCAGCTGGACAGGGGATGAAGCTTTCTTT	CASSWTGDEAFF
TRBV28	TRBD2	.	TRBJ2-7	TGTGCCAGCAGCCTACTACTAGCGGGGGGCTACGAGCAGTACTTC	CASSLLLAGGYEQYF
TRBV7-3	.	.	TRBJ2-2	TGTGCCAGCACTGGGGGCGGGGAGCTGTTTTTT	CASTGGGELFF
TRBV6-8	TRBD1	once	TRBJ1-5	TGTGCCGTTAAAGGTTGGGGACAGGGTATGGGGAAACGCAATCAGCCCCAGCATTTT	CAVKGWGQGMGKRNQPQHF
TRBV11-2	.	.	TRBJ1-1	TGTGCCAGCAGCTTAGGTACTTTTAGGACTGAAGCTTTCTTT	CASSLGTFRTEAFF
TRBV6-6	.	.	TRBJ2-7	TGTGCCAGCAGTTTCGACCAGCGGGTCCACGAGCAGTACTTC	CASSFDQRVHEQYF
TRBV7-9	TRBD1	.	TRBJ2-7	TGTGCCAGCAGCGATTCCGGGACAGGGGGCTACGAGCAGTACTTC	CASSDSGTGGYEQYF
TRBV6-5	TRBD1	.	TRBJ1-2	TGTGCCAGCAGTCCGGACAGGGGGCACGGCTACACCTTC	CASSPDRGHGYTF
TRBV5-1	TRBD1	.	TRBJ1-2	TGCGCCAGCAGCTTGGATGGACAGGGGGCTAACTATGGCTACACCTTC	CASSLDGQGANYGYTF